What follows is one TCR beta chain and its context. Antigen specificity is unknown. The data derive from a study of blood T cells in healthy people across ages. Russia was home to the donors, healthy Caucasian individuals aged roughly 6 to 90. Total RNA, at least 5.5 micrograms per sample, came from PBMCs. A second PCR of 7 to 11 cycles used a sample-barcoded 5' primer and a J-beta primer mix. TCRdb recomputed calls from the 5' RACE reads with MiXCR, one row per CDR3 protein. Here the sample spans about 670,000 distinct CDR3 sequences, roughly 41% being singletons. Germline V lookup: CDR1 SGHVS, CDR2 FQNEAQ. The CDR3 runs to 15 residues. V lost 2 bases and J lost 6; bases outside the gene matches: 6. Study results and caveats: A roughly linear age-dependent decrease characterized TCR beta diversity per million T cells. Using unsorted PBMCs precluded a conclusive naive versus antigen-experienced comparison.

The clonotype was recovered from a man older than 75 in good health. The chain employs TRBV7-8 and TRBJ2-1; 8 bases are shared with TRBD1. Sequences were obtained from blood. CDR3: CASSLTGQVFNEQFF. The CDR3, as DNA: TGTGCCAGCAGCTTAACGGGACAGGTCTTCAATGAGCAGTTCTTC.